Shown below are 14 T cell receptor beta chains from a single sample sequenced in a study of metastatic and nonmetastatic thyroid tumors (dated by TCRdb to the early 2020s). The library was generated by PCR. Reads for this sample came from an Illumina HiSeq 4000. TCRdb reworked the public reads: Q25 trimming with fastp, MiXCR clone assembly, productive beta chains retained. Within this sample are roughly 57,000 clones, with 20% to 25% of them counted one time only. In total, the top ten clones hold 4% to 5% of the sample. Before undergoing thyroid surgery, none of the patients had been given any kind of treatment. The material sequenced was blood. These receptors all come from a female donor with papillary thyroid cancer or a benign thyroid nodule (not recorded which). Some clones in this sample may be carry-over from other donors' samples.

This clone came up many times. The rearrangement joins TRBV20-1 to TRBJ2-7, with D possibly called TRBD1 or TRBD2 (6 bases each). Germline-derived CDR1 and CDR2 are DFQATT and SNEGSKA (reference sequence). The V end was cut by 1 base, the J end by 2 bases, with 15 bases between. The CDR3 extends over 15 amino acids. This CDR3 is CSARVFGGDPYEQYF. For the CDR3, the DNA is TGCAGTGCTAGAGTATTCGGGGGCGATCCCTACGAGCAGTACTTC.

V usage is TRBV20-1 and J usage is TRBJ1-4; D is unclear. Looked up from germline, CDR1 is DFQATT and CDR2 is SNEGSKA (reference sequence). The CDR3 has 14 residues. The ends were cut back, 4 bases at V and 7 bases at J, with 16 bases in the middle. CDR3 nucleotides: TGCAGTGCTATCTTTTTTGGTGTCGGTGAAAAACTGTTTTTT. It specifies CSAIFFGVGEKLFF.

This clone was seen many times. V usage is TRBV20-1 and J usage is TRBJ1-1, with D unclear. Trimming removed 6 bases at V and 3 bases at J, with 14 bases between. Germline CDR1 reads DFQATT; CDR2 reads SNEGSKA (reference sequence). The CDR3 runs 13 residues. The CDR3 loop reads CSARKGDHTEAFF. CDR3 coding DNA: TGCAGTGCCCGAAAGGGTGATCACACTGAAGCTTTCTTT.

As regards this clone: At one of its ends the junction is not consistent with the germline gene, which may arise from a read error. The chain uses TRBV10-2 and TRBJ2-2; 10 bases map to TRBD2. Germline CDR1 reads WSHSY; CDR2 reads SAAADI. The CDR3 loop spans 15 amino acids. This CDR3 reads CASNGLAADLGELVF. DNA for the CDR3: TGCGCCAGCAACGGACTAGCGGCAGATTTAGGGGAGCTGGTTTTT.

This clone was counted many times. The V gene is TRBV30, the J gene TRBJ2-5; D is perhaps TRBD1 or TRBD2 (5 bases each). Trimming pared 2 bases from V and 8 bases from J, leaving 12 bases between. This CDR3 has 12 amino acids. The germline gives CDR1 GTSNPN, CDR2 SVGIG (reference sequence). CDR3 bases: TGTGCCTGGAGTCCATTGGGGGAAACCCAGTACTTC. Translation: CAWSPLGETQYF.

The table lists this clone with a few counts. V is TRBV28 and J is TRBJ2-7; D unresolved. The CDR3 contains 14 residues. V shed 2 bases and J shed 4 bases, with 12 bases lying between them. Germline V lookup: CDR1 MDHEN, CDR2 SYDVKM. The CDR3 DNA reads TGTGCCAGCAGTTTAGCATGGGTCGCGTACGAGCAGTACTTC. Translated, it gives CASSLAWVAYEQYF. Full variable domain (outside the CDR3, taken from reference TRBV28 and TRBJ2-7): DVKVTQSSRYLVKRTGEKVFLECVQDMDHENMFWYRQDPGLGLRLIYFSYDVKMKEKGDIPEGYSVSREKKERFSLILESASTNQTSMYLCASSLAWVAYEQYFGPGTRLTVT.

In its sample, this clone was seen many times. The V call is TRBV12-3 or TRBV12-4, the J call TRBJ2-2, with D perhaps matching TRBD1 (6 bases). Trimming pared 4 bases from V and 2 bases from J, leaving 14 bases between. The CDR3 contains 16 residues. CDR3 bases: TGTGCCAGCAGTTCCGGGACACGCTATAACACCGGGGAGCTGTTTTTT. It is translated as CASSSGTRYNTGELFF.

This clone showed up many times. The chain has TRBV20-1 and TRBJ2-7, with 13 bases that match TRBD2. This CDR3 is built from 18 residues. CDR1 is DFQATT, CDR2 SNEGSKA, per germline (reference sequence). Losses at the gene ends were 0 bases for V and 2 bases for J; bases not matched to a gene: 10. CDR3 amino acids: CSARDGALTSGRAYEQYF. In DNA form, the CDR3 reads TGCAGTGCTAGAGATGGGGCCCTAACTAGCGGGAGGGCCTACGAGCAGTACTTC.

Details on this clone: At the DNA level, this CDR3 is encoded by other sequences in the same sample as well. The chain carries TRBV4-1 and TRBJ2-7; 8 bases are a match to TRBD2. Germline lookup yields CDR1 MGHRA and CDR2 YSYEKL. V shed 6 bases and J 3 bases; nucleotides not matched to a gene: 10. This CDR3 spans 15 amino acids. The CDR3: CASRYGTSGLYEQYF. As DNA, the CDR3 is TGCGCCAGCAGATACGGTACTAGCGGTCTCTACGAGCAGTACTTC.

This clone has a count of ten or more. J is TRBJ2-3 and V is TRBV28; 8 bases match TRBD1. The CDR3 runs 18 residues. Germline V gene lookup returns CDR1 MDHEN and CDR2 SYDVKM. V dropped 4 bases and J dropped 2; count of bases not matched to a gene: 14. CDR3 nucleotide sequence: TGTGCCAGCAGTTCTCTCCAAGGTGGCAGGGGGCCCACAGATACGCAGTATTTT. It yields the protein CASSSLQGGRGPTDTQYF.

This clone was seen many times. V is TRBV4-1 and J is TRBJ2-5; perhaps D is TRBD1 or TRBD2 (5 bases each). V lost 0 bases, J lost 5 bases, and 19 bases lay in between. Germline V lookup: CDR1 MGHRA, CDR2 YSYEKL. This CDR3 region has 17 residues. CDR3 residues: CASSQEGVGPLSETQYF. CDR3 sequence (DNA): TGCGCCAGCAGCCAAGAGGGCGTGGGACCGCTTAGTGAGACCCAGTACTTC.

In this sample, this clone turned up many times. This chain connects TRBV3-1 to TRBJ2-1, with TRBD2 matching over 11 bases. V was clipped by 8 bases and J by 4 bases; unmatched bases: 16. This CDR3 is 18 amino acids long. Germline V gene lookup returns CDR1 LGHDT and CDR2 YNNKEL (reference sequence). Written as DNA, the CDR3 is TGTGCCAGCGGTGGACGTCTAGCGGGAGGACCTATGTACAATGAGCAGTTCTTC. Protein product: CASGGRLAGGPMYNEQFF.

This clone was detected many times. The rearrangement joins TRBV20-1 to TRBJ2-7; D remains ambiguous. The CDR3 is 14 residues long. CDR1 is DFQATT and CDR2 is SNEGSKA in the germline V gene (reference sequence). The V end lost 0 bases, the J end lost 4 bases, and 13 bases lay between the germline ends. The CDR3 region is CSAREAGYTYEQYF. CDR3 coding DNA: TGCAGTGCTAGAGAAGCCGGCTACACTTACGAGCAGTACTTC.

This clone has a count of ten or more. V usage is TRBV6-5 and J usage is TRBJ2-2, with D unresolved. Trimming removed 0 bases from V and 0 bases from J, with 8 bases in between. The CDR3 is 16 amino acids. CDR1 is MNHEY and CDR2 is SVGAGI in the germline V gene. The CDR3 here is CASSYSWTTNTGELFF. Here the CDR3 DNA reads TGTGCCAGCAGTTACTCGTGGACCACGAACACCGGGGAGCTGTTTTTT.